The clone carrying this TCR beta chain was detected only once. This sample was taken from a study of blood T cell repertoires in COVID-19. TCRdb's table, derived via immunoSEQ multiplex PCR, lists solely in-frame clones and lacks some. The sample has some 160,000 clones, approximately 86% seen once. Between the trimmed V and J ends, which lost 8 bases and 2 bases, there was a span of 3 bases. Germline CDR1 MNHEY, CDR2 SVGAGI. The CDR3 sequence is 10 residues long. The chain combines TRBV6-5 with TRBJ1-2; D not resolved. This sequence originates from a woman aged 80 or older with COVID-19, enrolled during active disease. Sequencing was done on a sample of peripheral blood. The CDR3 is CASQNYGYTF. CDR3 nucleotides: TGTGCCAGCCAAAACTATGGCTACACCTTC.